What follows are 23 T cell receptor beta chains derived from one specimen sequenced in a study of blood T cell repertoires in COVID-19. Method: immunoSEQ multiplex PCR; TCRdb's copy keeps in-frame clones and lacks some. The sample holds over 350,000 clones; 88% are singletons and the top ten take roughly 0.97%. What was sequenced was PBMCs or T cells enriched from blood (not recorded which). The receptors come from a woman between 25 and 40 years old with acute COVID-19.

This clone has just one count. The chain carries TRBV2 and TRBJ2-3, with 8 bases aligning to TRBD1. Germline V gene lookup returns CDR1 SNHLY and CDR2 FYNNEI. V dropped 3 bases and J dropped 1; count of bases not matched to a gene: 3. CDR3 length: 15 residues. CDR3 loop: CASSDVGQGTDTQYF. The CDR3 DNA is TGTGCCAGCAGTGACGTGGGACAGGGCACAGATACGCAGTATTTT.

The rearrangement links TRBV18 to TRBJ2-1, with 10 bases aligning to TRBD2. Germline-derived CDR1 and CDR2 are KGHSH and LQKENI. Germline trimming cut 0 bases from V and 9 bases from J; bases unmatched to any gene: 8. CDR3 length equals 16 residues. CDR3 bases: TGTGCCAGCTCACCACCGCAGCGGGGGGGCCAGGGTGAGCAGTTCTTC. It codes for CASSPPQRGGQGEQFF.

The chain combines TRBV18 with TRBJ2-5; tentative D call: TRBD2 (5 bases). Germline V gene sequence: CDR1 KGHSH, CDR2 LQKENI. V lost 4 bases to trimming and J lost 5 bases, with 20 bases between them. This CDR3 region has 16 residues. The CDR3 coding sequence is TGTGCCAGCTCACAACTTCTAGGGCAGTCGGGGGAGACCCAGTACTTC. This encodes CASSQLLGQSGETQYF.

The V and J genes are TRBV25-1 and TRBJ1-2; D is unresolved. The CDR3 contains 13 residues. Trimming pared 7 bases from V and 8 bases from J, leaving 17 bases between. Germline V CDR1 and CDR2: MGHDK, SYGVNS. The CDR3 reads CASTPGFHEGYTF. In DNA form, the CDR3 reads TGTGCCAGCACTCCCGGGTTTCATGAGGGCTACACCTTC.

The chain is built from TRBV5-1 and TRBJ1-2; TRBD1 might be the D (5 bases). V was trimmed by 1 base and J by 4 bases, leaving 8 bases between them. The CDR3 sequence is 13 residues long. Germline CDR1 and CDR2: SGHRS and YFSETQ. Written as DNA, the CDR3 is TGCGCCAGCAGCTTGCGGGGGGGCTATGGCTACACCTTC. Translation gives CASSLRGGYGYTF.

The V gene is TRBV7-6, the J gene TRBJ2-7, with TRBD1 matching over 9 bases. The CDR3 is 14 amino acids. In germline, CDR1 is SGHVS, CDR2 FNYEAQ. Germline trimming cut 6 bases from V and 6 bases from J; bases unmatched to any gene: 9. The CDR3 loop reads CASSTGTGFSEQYF. The DNA of the CDR3 is TGTGCCAGCAGTACCGGGACAGGGTTCAGCGAGCAGTACTTC.

The rearrangement uses TRBV7-2 and TRBJ2-3; TRBD2 might be the D (6 bases). The germline V gene has CDR1 SGHTA and CDR2 FQGNSA. V lost 1 base and J 4 bases, leaving 9 bases between the germline ends. The CDR3 sequence is 14 residues long. CDR3 residues: CASSLGLVADTQYF. The CDR3 bases are TGTGCCAGCAGCTTAGGACTAGTGGCAGATACGCAGTATTTT.

V gene TRBV21-1 combines with J gene TRBJ1-2; TRBD1, as called in the table, went unchecked against the DNA. TRBV21-1 is listed as a pseudogene. The CDR3 spans 14 residues. CDR3 residues: CASSNYGTGIGYTF. The DNA of the CDR3 is TGTGCCAGCAGCAATTATGGGACAGGGATAGGCTACACCTTC.

This rearrangement joins TRBV3-1 (or the pseudogene TRBV3-2) to TRBJ2-1; 13 bases line up with TRBD2. The CDR3 has 16 amino acids. V lost 5 bases and J lost 10; bases outside the gene matches: 11. The germline CDR1 and CDR2 sequences are LGHDT and YNNKEL (reference sequence). Here the CDR3 DNA reads TGTGCCAGCAGCTTGAGGACTAGCGGGGGATTCGCAGAGCAGTTCTTC. Translated, it gives CASSLRTSGGFAEQFF.

The chain uses TRBV5-8 and TRBJ2-7; weak D call: TRBD2 (6 bases). V shed 4 bases and J shed 1 base, with 9 bases lying between them. The CDR3 covers 13 residues. In germline, CDR1 is SGHTS, CDR2 YDEGEE. The CDR3 sequence is CASSEGLSYEQYF. DNA for the CDR3: TGTGCCAGCAGCGAGGGACTGTCCTACGAGCAGTACTTC.

This chain connects TRBV6-1 to TRBJ1-2, with 9 bases that match TRBD1. V shed 3 bases, J shed 4 bases, and the junction held 12 bases outside the gene matches. Germline CDR1 is MNHNS and CDR2 is SASEGT. The CDR3 has 17 amino acids. The CDR3 spells CASSDTGTGSWGYGYTF. In DNA form, the CDR3 reads TGTGCCAGCAGTGACACCGGGACAGGGAGTTGGGGCTATGGCTACACCTTC.

The chain uses TRBV9 and TRBJ1-3; D perhaps matches TRBD1 (6 bases). The V gene's germline CDR1 is SGDLS and CDR2 YYNGEE. This CDR3 comprises 18 residues. The V end lost 0 bases, the J end lost 2 bases, and 18 bases lay between the germline ends. CDR3 sequence: CASSVAKYGRGPGNTIYF. CDR3 bases: TGTGCCAGCAGCGTAGCTAAGTACGGCAGGGGACCTGGAAACACCATATATTTT. The full variable domain, rest sourced from reference TRBV9 and TRBJ1-3, is DSGVTQTPKHLITATGQRVTLRCSPRSGDLSVYWYQQSLDQGLQFLIQYYNGEERAKGNILERFSAQQFPDLHSELNLSSLELGDSALYFCASSVAKYGRGPGNTIYFGEGSWLTVV.

This clone was counted once. The V and J genes are TRBV5-6 and TRBJ2-7; TRBD1 matches 8 bases. Trimming cost V 1 base and J 7 bases; bases outside gene matches: 7. The CDR3 extends over 14 amino acids. Germline CDR1 and CDR2: SGHDT and YYEEEE. DNA of the CDR3: TGTGCCAGCAGCTTGTGGCAGGGGGCTCGTGAGCAGTACTTC. Its protein is CASSLWQGAREQYF.

V is TRBV2 and J is TRBJ2-7, with D unresolved. Between the trimmed V and J ends, which lost 6 bases and 3 bases, there was a span of 6 bases. CDR3 length: 11 residues. The germline V gene has CDR1 SNHLY and CDR2 FYNNEI. Written as DNA, the CDR3 is TGTGCCAGCAGACGGAGCTACGAGCAGTACTTC. The encoded protein is CASRRSYEQYF.

V gene TRBV7-3 combines with J gene TRBJ2-3, with 9 bases identical to TRBD2. CDR1 SGHTA and CDR2 FQGTGA come from the germline V gene. J lost 3 bases, V lost 5 bases, and 12 bases had no gene match. This CDR3 is 17 amino acids long. The CDR3 sequence: CASSPQPRGGATDTQYF. The CDR3 DNA reads TGTGCCAGCAGCCCCCAGCCTCGCGGGGGGGCGACAGATACGCAGTATTTT.

This clone came up once. The CDR3 nucleotides are TGTGCCAGCAGCCCCAAGGGGCCCGCTGAAGCTTTCTTT. Translation gives CASSPKGPAEAFF. The V and J genes are TRBV7-9 and TRBJ1-1, with D possibly being TRBD1 (5 bases). Between the trimmed V and J ends, which lost 5 bases and 6 bases, there was a span of 13 bases. The CDR3 is 13 residues long. In germline, CDR1 is SEHNR, CDR2 FQNEAQ (reference sequence).

The rearrangement links TRBV2 to TRBJ1-1; D is unclear. CDR3 length equals 15 residues. CDR1 and CDR2 (germline): SNHLY, FYNNEI. Deletions cut 6 bases from V and 1 base from J, with 15 bases between. In nucleotides, the CDR3 is TGTGCCAGCAGGACTAACGACAAGCCGAACACTGAAGCTTTCTTT. This encodes CASRTNDKPNTEAFF.

The rearrangement joins TRBV2 to TRBJ2-2, with 10 bases lining up with TRBD2. The CDR3 runs to 15 residues. The ends lost 4 bases at V and 2 bases at J; junction bases unmatched: 1. The germline gives CDR1 SNHLY, CDR2 FYNNEI. CDR3 in amino acids: CASSGTSGNTGELFF. The CDR3 DNA is TGTGCCAGCAGTGGGACTAGCGGAAACACCGGGGAGCTGTTTTTT. The full variable domain, in which reference TRBV2 and TRBJ2-2 provide the parts outside the CDR3, is EPEVTQTPSHQVTQMGQEVILRCVPISNHLYFYWYRQILGQKVEFLVSFYNNEISEKSEIFDDQFSVERPDGSNFTLKIRSTKLEDSAMYFCASSGTSGNTGELFFGEGSRLTVL.

This clone has only a few counts. V usage is TRBV7-2 and J usage is TRBJ1-4; maybe TRBD1 (6 bases). The germline CDR1 and CDR2 sequences are SGHTA and FQGNSA. The V and J ends lost 5 bases and 7 bases respectively, with 14 bases between them. This CDR3 has 14 amino acids. The CDR3 here is CASSHYRVGEKLFF. DNA for the CDR3: TGTGCCAGCAGCCATTACAGGGTTGGTGAAAAACTGTTTTTT.

The genes are TRBV15 and TRBJ2-1; TRBD1 agrees at 9 bases. J was trimmed by 9 bases and V by 1 base; bases with no gene match: 16. Germline loops: CDR1 LNHNV, CDR2 YYDKDF (reference sequence). The CDR3 is made up of 18 amino acids. For the CDR3, the DNA is TGTGCCACCAGCAGAGTGGGCGGGACAGGGTTTCATGATGGTGAGCAGTTCTTC. Its protein product is CATSRVGGTGFHDGEQFF. Based on the CDR3 plus reference TRBV15 and TRBJ2-1, the full variable domain is DAMVIQNPRYQVTQFGKPVTLSCSQTLNHNVMYWYQQKSSQAPKLLFHYYDKDFNNEADTPDNFQSRRPNTSFCFLDIRSPGLGDTAMYLCATSRVGGTGFHDGEQFFGPGTRLTVL.

V gene TRBV5-5 combines with J gene TRBJ1-6, with 7 positions matching TRBD1. The trim removed 3 bases at V and 8 bases at J, leaving 11 bases unmatched. The CDR3 sequence is 16 residues long. The germline V gene encodes CDR1 SGHKS and CDR2 YYEKEE (reference sequence). CDR3 coding DNA: TGTGCCAGCAGCTACGGGACAGAATCGGCGTATTCACCCCTCCACTTT. Translation gives CASSYGTESAYSPLHF.

This clone was observed once. This rearrangement joins TRBV4-1 to TRBJ2-1; tentative D call: TRBD1 (5 bases). Trimming removed 0 bases from V and 1 base from J, with 10 bases in between. The CDR3 extends over 16 amino acids. Per germline, CDR1 MGHRA and CDR2 YSYEKL. CDR3 DNA sequence: TGCGCCAGCAGCCAAGATTGGCAGGGATCCTACAATGAGCAGTTCTTC. Its translation: CASSQDWQGSYNEQFF.

This sequence joins TRBV4-2 and TRBJ1-5; D ambiguous. The germline V and J ends were trimmed by 0 bases and 4 bases, with 13 bases remaining between them. This CDR3 has 16 amino acids. CDR1 and CDR2 (germline): LGHNA, YNFKEQ. DNA for the CDR3: TGTGCCAGCAGCCAAGAAGAGGGCAGGCAGAATCAGCCCCAGCATTTT. This gives the protein CASSQEEGRQNQPQHF.